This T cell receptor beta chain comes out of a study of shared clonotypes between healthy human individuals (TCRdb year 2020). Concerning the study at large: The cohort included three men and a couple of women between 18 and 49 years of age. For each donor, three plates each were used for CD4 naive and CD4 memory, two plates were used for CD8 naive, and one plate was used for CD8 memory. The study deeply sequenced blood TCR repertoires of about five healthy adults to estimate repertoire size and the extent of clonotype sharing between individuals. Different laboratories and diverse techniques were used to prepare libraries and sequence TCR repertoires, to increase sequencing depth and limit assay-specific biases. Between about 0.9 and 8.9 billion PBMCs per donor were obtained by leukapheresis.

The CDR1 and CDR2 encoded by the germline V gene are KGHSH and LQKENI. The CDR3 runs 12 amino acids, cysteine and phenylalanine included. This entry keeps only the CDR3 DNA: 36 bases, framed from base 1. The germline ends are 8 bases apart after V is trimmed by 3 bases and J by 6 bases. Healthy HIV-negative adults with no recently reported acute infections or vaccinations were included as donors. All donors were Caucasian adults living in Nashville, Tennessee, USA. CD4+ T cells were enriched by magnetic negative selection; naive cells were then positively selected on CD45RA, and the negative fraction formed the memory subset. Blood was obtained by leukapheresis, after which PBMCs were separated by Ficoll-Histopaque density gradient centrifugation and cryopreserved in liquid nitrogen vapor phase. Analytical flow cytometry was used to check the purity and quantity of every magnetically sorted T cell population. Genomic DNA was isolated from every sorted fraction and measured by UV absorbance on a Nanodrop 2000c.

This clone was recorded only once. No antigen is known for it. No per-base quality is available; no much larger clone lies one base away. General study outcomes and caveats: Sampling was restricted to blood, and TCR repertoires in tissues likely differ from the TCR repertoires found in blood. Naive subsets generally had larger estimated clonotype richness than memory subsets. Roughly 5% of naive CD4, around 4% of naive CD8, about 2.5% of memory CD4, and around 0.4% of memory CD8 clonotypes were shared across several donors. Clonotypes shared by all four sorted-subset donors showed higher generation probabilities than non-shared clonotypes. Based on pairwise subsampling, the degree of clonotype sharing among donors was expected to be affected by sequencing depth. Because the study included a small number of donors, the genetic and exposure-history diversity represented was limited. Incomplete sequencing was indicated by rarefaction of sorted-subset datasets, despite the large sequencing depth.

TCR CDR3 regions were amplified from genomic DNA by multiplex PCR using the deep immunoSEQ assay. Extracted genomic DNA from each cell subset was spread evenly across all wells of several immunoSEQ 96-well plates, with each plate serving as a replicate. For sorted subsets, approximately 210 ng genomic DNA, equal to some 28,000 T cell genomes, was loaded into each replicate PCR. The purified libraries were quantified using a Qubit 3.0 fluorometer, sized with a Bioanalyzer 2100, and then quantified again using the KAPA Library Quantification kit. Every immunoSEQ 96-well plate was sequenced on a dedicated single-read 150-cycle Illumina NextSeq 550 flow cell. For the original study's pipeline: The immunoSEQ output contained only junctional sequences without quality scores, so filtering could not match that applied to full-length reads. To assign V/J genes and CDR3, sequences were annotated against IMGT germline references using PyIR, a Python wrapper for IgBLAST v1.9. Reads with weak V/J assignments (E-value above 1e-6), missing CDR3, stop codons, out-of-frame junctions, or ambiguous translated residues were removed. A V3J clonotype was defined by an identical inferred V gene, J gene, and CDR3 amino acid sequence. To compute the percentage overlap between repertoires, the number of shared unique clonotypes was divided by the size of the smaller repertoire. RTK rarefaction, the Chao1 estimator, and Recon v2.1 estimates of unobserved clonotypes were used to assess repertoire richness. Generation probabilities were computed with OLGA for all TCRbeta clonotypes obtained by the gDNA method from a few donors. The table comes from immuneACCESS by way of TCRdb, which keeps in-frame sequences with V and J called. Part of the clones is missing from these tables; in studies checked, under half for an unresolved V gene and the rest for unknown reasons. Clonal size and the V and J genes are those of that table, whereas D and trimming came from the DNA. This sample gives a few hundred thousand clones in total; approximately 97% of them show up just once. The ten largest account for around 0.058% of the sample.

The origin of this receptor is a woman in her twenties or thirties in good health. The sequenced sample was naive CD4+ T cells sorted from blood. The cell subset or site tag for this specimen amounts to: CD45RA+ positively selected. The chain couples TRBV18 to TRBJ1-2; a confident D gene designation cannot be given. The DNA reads TGTGCCAGCTCACCTATGGAACATGGCTACACCTTC. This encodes CASSPMEHGYTF.